A single T cell receptor beta chain is shown here with its context. This clonotype was seen repeatedly, ten times or more. Its antigen is still unknown. Base qualities are not provided; no much larger clone lies one nucleotide away. At the junction V is shortened by 6 bases and J by 8 bases, with 10 bases in between. The CDR3 goes from the cysteine to the phenylalanine over 11 residues. Only the CDR3 region is kept as DNA, spanning 33 bases read in frame from base 1. This sample is part of a study of identical twins (dated by TCRdb to the mid-2010s). Background on the whole study: The study deep-sequenced TCR alpha and beta repertoires from monozygotic twins, unrelated adults of various ages and cord blood to test whether fetal clonotypes persist. To rule out contamination, the twin experiments were replicated at different times with different library preparation protocols. Points the paper makes about the study in general: Abundant cord blood beta clonotypes carried fewer insertions; young adult naive repertoires showed a weaker similar trend, while memory repertoires showed none. In beta out-of-frame sequences, excess twin sharing was weaker, because having fewer shared sequences lowered the signal-to-noise ratio. Compared with coincidental sharing between unrelated individuals, an excess of low generation-probability sequences was observed among out-of-frame TCR alpha sequences shared between twins. Zero-insertion analyses could be partly confounded by invariant T cells such as MAIT and iNKT, though diverse VJ usage argued against such confounding for most clonotypes. Out-of-frame TCR alpha sharing in monozygotic twins was systematically underestimated by recombination models, whereas sharing between unrelated individuals was in agreement with the recombination models. Because the same donors could not be followed over many years, conclusions were based on cross-sectional statistical analysis.

All donors were healthy Caucasians. Three pairs of female monozygotic twins, all aged about 18 to 30 years, made up the twin cohort. CD4+ and CD8+ T cell populations were isolated with positive isolation kits from Invitrogen. Receptor amplification or capture employed 5' RACE. The sample was run on an Illumina HiSeq 2000. Template switching introduced a universal primer binding site; the final cDNA contained a unique molecular identifier, enabling accurate counting of TCR cDNA molecules. First-strand cDNA for TCR alpha and beta chains was synthesized from specific primers in the conserved constant-segment region. To control for contamination, every cDNA library was double barcoded, receiving both a SMART-Mk sample barcode and Illumina barcodes. TruSeq adapter sequences and Illumina sample barcodes were added in two successive PCR steps. TCR alpha and beta cDNA libraries were sequenced on the Illumina HiSeq platform with custom primers. The study's processing was this. MiGEC processed the raw reads to extract unique molecular identifiers, while MiXCR was used to determine the CDR3 positions. Recombination models were inferred per individual with the repgenHMM and IGoR tools using an EM algorithm. Shared clonotype analysis was performed with the tcR package in R, normalizing sharing by the product of cloneset sizes. Out-of-frame nonproductive sequences were analyzed to study raw recombination free of thymic and clonal selection effects. Clones were called with MiXCR by TCRdb after fastp trimmed the public reads at Q25, and only in-frame beta chains were retained. Every entry covers one CDR3 protein and lists the most common genes and DNA from its rows. It is TCRdb's table, rather than the study itself, that gives the V and J calls and clone size. The sample contains a few hundred thousand distinct CDR3 sequences, 15% of them found a single time. The biggest ten clones account for less than 0.5% of the sample.

These same data were also listed under a study on yellow fever vaccine responses in identical twins. As the second study states: The authors reported that the T cell response to vaccination in identical twins appeared partly convergent and partly personalized. In identical twins, the study followed T cell clones that responded to the vaccine with precision.

The sequence derives from a woman under 30 in good health. The specimen was CD4+ T cells sorted from blood. The V gene is TRBV12-3 or TRBV12-4 and the J gene is TRBJ1-2; the D gene is not confidently resolved. The CDR3 region reads CASRTSRGYTF. The bases are TGTGCCAGCAGGACCTCTAGGGGCTACACCTTC.